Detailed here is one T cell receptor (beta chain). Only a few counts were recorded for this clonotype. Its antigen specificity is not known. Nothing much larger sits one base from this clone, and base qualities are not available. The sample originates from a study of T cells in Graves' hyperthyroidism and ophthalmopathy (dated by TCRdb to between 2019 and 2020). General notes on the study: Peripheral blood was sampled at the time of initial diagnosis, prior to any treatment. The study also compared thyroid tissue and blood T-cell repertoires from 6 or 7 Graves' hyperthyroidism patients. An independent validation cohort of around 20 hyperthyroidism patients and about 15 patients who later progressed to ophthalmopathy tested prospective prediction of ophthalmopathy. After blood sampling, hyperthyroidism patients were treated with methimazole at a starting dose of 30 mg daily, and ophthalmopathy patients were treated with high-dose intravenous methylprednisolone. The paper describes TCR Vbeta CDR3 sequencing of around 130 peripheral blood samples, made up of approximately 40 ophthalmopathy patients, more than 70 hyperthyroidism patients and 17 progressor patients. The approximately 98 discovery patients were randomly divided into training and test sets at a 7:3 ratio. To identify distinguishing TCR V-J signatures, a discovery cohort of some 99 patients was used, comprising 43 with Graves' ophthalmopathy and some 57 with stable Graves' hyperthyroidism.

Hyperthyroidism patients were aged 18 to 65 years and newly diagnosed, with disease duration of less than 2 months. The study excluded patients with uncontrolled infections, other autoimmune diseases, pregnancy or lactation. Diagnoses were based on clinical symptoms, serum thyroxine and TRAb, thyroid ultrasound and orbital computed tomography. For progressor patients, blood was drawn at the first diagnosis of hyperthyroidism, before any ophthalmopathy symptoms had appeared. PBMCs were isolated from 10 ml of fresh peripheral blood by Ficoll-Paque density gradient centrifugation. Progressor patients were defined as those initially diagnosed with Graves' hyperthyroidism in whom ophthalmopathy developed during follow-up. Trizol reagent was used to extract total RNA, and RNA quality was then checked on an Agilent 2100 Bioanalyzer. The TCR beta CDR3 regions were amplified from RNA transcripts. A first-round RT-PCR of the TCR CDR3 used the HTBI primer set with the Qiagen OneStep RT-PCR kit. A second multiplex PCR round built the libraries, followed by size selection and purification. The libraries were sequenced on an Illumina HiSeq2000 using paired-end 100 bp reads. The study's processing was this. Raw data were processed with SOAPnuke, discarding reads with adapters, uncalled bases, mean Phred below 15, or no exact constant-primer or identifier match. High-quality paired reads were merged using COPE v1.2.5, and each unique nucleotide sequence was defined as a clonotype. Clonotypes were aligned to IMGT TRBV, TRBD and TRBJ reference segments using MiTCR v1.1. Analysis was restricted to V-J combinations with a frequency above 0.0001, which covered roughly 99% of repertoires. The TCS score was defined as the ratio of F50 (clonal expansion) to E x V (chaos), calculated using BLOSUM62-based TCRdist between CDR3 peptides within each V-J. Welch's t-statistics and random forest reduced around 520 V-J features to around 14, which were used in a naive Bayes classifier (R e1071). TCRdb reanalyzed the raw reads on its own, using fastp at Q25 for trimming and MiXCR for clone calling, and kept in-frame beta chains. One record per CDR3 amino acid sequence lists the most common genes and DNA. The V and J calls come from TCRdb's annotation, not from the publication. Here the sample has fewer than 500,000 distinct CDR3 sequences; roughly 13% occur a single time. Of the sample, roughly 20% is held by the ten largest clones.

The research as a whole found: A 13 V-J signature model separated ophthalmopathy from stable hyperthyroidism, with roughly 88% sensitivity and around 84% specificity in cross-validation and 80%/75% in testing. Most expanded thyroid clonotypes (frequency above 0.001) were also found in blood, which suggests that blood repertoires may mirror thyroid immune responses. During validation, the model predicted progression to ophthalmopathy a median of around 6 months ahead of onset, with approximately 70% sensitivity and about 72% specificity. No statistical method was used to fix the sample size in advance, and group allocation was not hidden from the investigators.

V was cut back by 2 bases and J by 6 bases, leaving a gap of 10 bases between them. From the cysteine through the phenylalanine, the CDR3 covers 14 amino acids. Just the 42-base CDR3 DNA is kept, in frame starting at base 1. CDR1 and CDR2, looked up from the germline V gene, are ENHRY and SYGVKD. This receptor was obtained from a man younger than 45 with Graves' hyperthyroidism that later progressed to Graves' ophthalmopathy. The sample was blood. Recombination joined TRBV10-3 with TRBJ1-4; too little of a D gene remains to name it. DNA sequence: TGTGCCATCAGTGAGACCCGGACGGATGAAAAACTGTTTTTT. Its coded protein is CAISETRTDEKLFF.